The next 8 T cell receptor beta chains were all read from a single sample in a study of blood T cell repertoires in COVID-19. Assay used: immunoSEQ multiplex PCR; TCRdb lists only in-frame clones, some missing. The top ten clones hold 5.1% of a sample with a few hundred thousand clones, around 85% of them seen once. Specimen: peripheral blood. Every receptor here comes from a human donor in a cohort sampled during active COVID-19.

This clone has only one observation. The chain uses TRBV5-3 and TRBJ2-4, with 10 bases that match TRBD1. TRBV5-3 is known as an ORF, though its function is uncertain. J gave up 1 base and V 0 bases, and 19 bases lay outside the gene matches. The CDR3 sequence is 22 residues long. Here the CDR3 reads CARSLAGATGGENRYAKNIQYF. Here the CDR3 DNA reads TGTGCCAGAAGCTTGGCGGGGGCGACAGGGGGCGAGAATAGGTACGCCAAAAACATTCAGTACTTC.

The rearrangement uses TRBV9 and TRBJ1-2, with TRBD1 matching 10 bases. Looked up from germline, CDR1 is SGDLS and CDR2 is YYNGEE. With 4 bases clipped from V and 9 bases from J, the junction kept 3 bases outside the gene matches. The CDR3 runs to 12 residues. The CDR3 DNA follows: TGTGCCAGCAGCAGGACAGGGGGGAGCTACACCTTC. Amino acids: CASSRTGGSYTF.

The gene calls are TRBV14 and TRBJ2-3; possible D gene TRBD1, 6 bases. The V gene lost 2 bases and the J gene lost 5 bases, with 14 bases spanning the gap. Germline V CDR1 and CDR2: SGHDN, FVKESK. The CDR3 has 15 residues. This CDR3 is CASSQPGQSGDTQYF. Written as DNA, the CDR3 is TGTGCCAGCAGCCAACCGGGACAAAGTGGAGATACGCAGTATTTT. The full variable domain, with the rest looked up from reference TRBV14 and TRBJ2-3, is EAGVTQFPSHSVIEKGQTVTLRCDPISGHDNLYWYRRVMGKEIKFLLHFVKESKQDESGMPNNRFLAERTGGTYSTLKVQPAELEDSGVYFCASSQPGQSGDTQYFGPGTRLTVL.

This chain links TRBV9 with TRBJ2-6; 9 nucleotides match TRBD1. The CDR3 loop spans 16 amino acids. Germline V gene sequence: CDR1 SGDLS, CDR2 YYNGEE. V gave up 2 bases and J gave up 2 bases; unmatched junction bases: 2. CDR3 residues: CASSVTGGAGANVLTF. CDR3 nucleotide sequence: TGTGCCAGCAGCGTCACAGGGGGCGCTGGGGCCAACGTCCTGACTTTC. The full variable domain, its missing parts supplied by reference TRBV9 and TRBJ2-6, is DSGVTQTPKHLITATGQRVTLRCSPRSGDLSVYWYQQSLDQGLQFLIQYYNGEERAKGNILERFSAQQFPDLHSELNLSSLELGDSALYFCASSVTGGAGANVLTFGAGSRLTVL.

V usage is TRBV6-5 and J usage is TRBJ2-7, with 7 bases fitting TRBD1. V lost 0 bases and J lost 4; bases outside the gene matches: 6. Germline values: CDR1 MNHEY, CDR2 SVGAGI. This CDR3 spans 15 amino acids. CDR3 DNA: TGTGCCAGCAGTTACTCTACAGGGGTGCTATACGAGCAGTACTTC. Residues: CASSYSTGVLYEQYF.

This clone is a singleton in its sample. The chain combines TRBV7-9 with TRBJ2-5, with D perhaps TRBD1 (6 bases). Germline V gives CDR1 SEHNR, CDR2 FQNEAQ (reference sequence). The CDR3 is 14 residues long. Trimming took off 8 bases at V and 5 bases at J, with 18 bases between the two ends. For the CDR3, the DNA is TGTGCCAGCGACCGCGACAGGTCCTGGGAGACCCAGTACTTC. Protein product: CASDRDRSWETQYF.

The rearrangement links TRBV7-2 to TRBJ2-7; D perhaps matches TRBD2 (6 bases). The V and J ends lost 5 bases and 2 bases respectively, with 10 bases between them. The CDR3 is made up of 13 amino acids. The germline V gene encodes CDR1 SGHTA and CDR2 FQGNSA. The CDR3 here is CASSRGTPYEQYF. For the CDR3, the DNA is TGTGCCAGCAGCCGCGGGACGCCCTACGAGCAGTACTTC.

The gene calls are TRBV12-3 or TRBV12-4 and TRBJ1-2, with no clear D. V was clipped by 3 bases and J by 7 bases, with 12 bases between them. The CDR3 contains 13 residues. This chain's CDR3 is CASSFAGSGGYTF. Here the CDR3 DNA reads TGTGCCAGCAGTTTCGCGGGCTCTGGTGGCTACACCTTC.